This T cell receptor (beta chain) came from a study of blood T cell repertoires in COVID-19. Trimming stripped 3 bases from V and 0 bases from J, with 8 bases between. Germline assignment: CDR1 SGHNT and CDR2 YENEEA. The CDR3 is 15 residues long. Original processing notes: Reference gene primer amplification gave estimated nucleated cell counts. Profiled with immunoSEQ multiplex PCR; TCRdb holds only in-frame clones, not every one. V and J calls and clone size are copied from that table; D and trimming were computed from the DNA. The sample carries over 250,000 clones, 80% to 90% recorded once. The chain has TRBV11-3 and TRBJ1-4; D is unclear. Source material: peripheral blood. This sequence was found in a woman aged 65 to 85 with COVID-19, enrolled during active disease. The CDR3 sequence is CASSFARATNEKLFF. The DNA of the CDR3 is TGTGCCAGCAGCTTTGCGAGAGCAACTAATGAAAAACTGTTTTTT.